This is a list of T cell receptor beta chains from one sample in a study of technical replicates of blood from several donors. Data came from immunoSEQ multiplex PCR; TCRdb stores just in-frame clones and leaves some out. This repertoire shows about 64,000 clones, approximately 86% found once; its top ten account for roughly 5.1%. The specimen was PBMCs. The receptors were gathered from a human donor in good health. Some clones in this sample may be carry-over from other donors' samples. The CDR3 runs from the conserved cysteine through the conserved F or W. Each record gives: clone size, J gene, V gene, D gene, CDR3 protein, CDR3 DNA. A D gene is named only where the DNA matches it firmly. Only some rows state a clone size, as once, few, many or a class for expanded clones.

size: NA; J: TRBJ1-2; V: TRBV4-1; D: TRBD1; CDR3: CASSQGIGQVYGYTF; DNA: TGCGCCAGCAGCCAAGGCATAGGACAGGTCTATGGCTACACCTTC
size: NA; J: TRBJ2-7; V: TRBV4-3; D: TRBD2; CDR3: CASSQAGTSGVSLVYEQYF; DNA: TGCGCCAGCAGCCAAGCTGGGACTAGCGGGGTAAGCCTTGTATACGAGCAGTACTTC
size: NA; J: TRBJ1-2; V: TRBV6-5; D: TRBD1; CDR3: CASSLGGKGYGYTF; DNA: TGTGCCAGCAGTCTAGGGGGCAAGGGCTATGGCTACACCTTC
size: NA; J: TRBJ2-7; V: TRBV7-9; D: TRBD1; CDR3: CASIARDRGEQYF; DNA: TGTGCCAGCATCGCCCGGGACAGGGGCGAGCAGTACTTC
size: few; J: TRBJ2-3; V: TRBV6-6; D: TRBD2; CDR3: CASSYSTSGPTDTQYF; DNA: TGTGCCAGCAGTTACTCGACTAGCGGGCCGACAGATACGCAGTATTTT
size: NA; J: TRBJ2-5; V: TRBV12-5; D: NA; CDR3: CASGLSGQYF; DNA: TGTGCTAGTGGTTTATCGGGCCAGTACTTC
size: NA; J: TRBJ1-5; V: TRBV19; D: NA; CDR3: CASTHGGIGSNQPQHF; DNA: TGTGCCAGTACCCACGGGGGGATAGGCAGCAATCAGCCCCAGCATTTT
size: NA; J: TRBJ2-3; V: TRBV29-1; D: TRBD2; CDR3: CSLGGGSSDTQYF; DNA: TGCAGCCTCGGAGGCGGGAGCTCAGATACGCAGTATTTT
size: NA; J: TRBJ2-1; V: TRBV6-5; D: NA; CDR3: CASSSSPGGSYNEQFF; DNA: TGTGCCAGCAGTTCTTCCCCCGGGGGTTCCTACAATGAGCAGTTCTTC
size: NA; J: TRBJ2-7; V: TRBV2; D: TRBD2; CDR3: CASSWGLAGGDEQYF; DNA: TGTGCCAGCAGCTGGGGACTAGCGGGAGGGGATGAGCAGTACTTC
size: NA; J: TRBJ1-3; V: TRBV18; D: NA; CDR3: CASSPELVGGSSGNTIYF; DNA: TGTGCCAGCTCACCTGAACTCGTGGGGGGTTCTTCTGGAAACACCATATATTTT
size: NA; J: TRBJ2-2; V: TRBV7-3; D: TRBD2; CDR3: CASSSLAGGLGELFF; DNA: TGTGCCAGCAGTTCCCTAGCGGGAGGTTTAGGGGAGCTGTTTTTT
size: NA; J: TRBJ1-1; V: TRBV2; D: TRBD1; CDR3: CASSLQGSTEAFF; DNA: TGTGCCAGCAGTTTACAGGGGTCTACTGAAGCTTTCTTT